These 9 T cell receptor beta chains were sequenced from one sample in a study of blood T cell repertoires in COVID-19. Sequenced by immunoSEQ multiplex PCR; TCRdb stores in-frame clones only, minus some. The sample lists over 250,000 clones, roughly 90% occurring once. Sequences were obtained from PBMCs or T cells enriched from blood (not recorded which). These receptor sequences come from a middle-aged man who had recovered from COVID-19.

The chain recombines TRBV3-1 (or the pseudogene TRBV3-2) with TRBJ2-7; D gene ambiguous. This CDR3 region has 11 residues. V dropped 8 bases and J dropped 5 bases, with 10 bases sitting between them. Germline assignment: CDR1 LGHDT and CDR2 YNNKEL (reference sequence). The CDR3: CASRLDNEQYF. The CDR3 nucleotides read TGTGCCAGCCGCTTAGATAACGAGCAGTACTTC.

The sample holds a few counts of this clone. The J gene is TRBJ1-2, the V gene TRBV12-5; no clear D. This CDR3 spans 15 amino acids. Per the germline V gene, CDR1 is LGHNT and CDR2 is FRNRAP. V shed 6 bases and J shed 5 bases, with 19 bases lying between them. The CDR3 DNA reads TGTGCTAGTGGCCCCGGGGTAGGCAGACGATATGGCTACACCTTC. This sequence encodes CASGPGVGRRYGYTF.

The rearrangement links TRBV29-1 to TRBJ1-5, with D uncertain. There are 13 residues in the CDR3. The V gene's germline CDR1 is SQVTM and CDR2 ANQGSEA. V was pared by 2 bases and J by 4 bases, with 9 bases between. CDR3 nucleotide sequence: TGCAGCGTTGAATTCGGGATAAATCAGCCCCAGCATTTT. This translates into CSVEFGINQPQHF.

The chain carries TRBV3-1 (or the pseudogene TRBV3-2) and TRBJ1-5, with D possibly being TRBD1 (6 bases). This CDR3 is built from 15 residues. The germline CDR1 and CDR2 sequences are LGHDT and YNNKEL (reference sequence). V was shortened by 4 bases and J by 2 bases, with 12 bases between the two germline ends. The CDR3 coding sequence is TGTGCCAGCAGCCTCAGGGGTAGGGGCAATCAGCCCCAGCATTTT. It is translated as CASSLRGRGNQPQHF.

The CDR3 DNA is TGTGCCAGTAGTATGGGGACATCCTACGAGCAGTACTTC. This gives the protein CASSMGTSYEQYF. The rearrangement links TRBV19 to TRBJ2-7; D possibly corresponds to TRBD1 (6 bases). The CDR3 spans 13 residues. V gave up 3 bases and J gave up 1 base, with 7 bases separating them. Germline values: CDR1 LNHDA, CDR2 SQIVND (reference sequence).

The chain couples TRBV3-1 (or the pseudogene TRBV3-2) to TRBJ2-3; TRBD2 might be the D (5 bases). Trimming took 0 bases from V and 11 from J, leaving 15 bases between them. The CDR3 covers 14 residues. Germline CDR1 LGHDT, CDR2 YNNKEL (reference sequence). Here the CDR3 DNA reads TGTGCCAGCAGCCAAGACGCGGCTAGCAGATTGCAGTATTTT. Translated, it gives CASSQDAASRLQYF.

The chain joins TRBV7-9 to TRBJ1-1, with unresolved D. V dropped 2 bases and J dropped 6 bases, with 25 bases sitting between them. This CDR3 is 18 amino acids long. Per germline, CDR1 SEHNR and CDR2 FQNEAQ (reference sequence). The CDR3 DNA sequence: TGTGCCAGCAGCTTATTCGGTGTGGGTACTAAGCCCTTGGCTGAAGCTTTCTTT. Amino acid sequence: CASSLFGVGTKPLAEAFF.

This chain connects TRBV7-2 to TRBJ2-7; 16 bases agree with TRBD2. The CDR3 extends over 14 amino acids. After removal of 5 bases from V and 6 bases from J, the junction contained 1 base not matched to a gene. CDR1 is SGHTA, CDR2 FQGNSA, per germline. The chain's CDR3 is CASSGTSGRAEQYF. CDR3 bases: TGTGCCAGCAGCGGGACTAGCGGGAGGGCCGAGCAGTACTTC.

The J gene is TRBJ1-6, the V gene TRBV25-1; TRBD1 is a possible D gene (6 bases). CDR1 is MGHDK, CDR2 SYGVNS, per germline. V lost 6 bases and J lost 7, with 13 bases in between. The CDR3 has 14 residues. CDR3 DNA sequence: TGTGCCAGCAGGACCGGACAGAGAAATTCACCCCTCCACTTT. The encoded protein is CASRTGQRNSPLHF.